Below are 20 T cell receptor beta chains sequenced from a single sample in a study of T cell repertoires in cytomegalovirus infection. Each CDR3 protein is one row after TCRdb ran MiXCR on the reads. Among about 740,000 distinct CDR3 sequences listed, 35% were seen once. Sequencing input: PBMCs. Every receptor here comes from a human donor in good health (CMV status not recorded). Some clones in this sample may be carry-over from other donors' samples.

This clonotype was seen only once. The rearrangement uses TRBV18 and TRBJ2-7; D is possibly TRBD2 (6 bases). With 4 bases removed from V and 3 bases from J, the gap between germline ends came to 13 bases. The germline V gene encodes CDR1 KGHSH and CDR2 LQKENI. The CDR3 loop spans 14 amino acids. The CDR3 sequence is CASSLRSGFYEQYF. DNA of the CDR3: TGTGCCAGCTCACTACGGAGCGGGTTCTACGAGCAGTACTTC.

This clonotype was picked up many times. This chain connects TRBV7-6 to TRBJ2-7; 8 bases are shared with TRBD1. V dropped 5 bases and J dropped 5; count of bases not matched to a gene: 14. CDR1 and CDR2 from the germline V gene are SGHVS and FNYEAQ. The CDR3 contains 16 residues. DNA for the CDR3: TGTGCCAGCAGCCAGGGGGCAGGGACAGGTATTCACGAGCAGTACTTC. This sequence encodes CASSQGAGTGIHEQYF.

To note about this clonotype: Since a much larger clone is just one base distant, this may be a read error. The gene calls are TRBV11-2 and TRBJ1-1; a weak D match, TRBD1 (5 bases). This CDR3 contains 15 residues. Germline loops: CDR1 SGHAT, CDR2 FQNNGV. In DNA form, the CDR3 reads TGTTCCAGCAGCTTCTTTATTCGGGGGGACACTGAAGCTTTCTTT. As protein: CSSSFFIRGDTEAFF. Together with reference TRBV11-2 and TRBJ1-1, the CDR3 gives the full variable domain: EAGVAQSPRYKIIEKRQSVAFWCNPISGHATLYWYQQILGQGPKLLIQFQNNGVVDDSQLPKDRFSAERLKGVDSTLKIQPAKLEDSAVYLCSSSFFIRGDTEAFFGQGTRLTVV.

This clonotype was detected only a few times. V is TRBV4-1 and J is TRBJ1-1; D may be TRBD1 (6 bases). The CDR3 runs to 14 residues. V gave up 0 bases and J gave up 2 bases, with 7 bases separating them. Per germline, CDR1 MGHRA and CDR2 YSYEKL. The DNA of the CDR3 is TGCGCCAGCAGCCAAGACAGGGGTAACACTGAAGCTTTCTTT. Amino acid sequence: CASSQDRGNTEAFF.

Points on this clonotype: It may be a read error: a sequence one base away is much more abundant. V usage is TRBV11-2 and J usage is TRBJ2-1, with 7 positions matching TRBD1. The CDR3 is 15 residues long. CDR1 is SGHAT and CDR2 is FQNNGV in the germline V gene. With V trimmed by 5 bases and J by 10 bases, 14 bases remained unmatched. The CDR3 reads CASSATGTVIYEQFF. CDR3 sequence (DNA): TGTGCCAGCAGCGCAACCGGGACAGTGATTTACGAGCAGTTCTTC.

The CDR3 DNA reads TGTGCCAGCAGCCAAGAGGAAAGGGCCGGGGAGCTGTTTTTT. Protein product: CASSQEERAGELFF. The chain uses TRBV4-2 and TRBJ2-2, with D unresolved. Trimming pared 0 bases from V and 6 bases from J, leaving 8 bases between. The CDR3 covers 14 residues. Germline V CDR1 and CDR2: LGHNA, YNFKEQ.

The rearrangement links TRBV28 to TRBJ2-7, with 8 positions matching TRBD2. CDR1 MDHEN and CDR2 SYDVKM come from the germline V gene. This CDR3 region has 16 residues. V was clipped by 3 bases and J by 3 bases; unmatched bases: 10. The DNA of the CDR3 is TGTGCCAGCAGTTTGTTGGCGGGGGGCCGACTCTACGAGCAGTACTTC. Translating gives CASSLLAGGRLYEQYF. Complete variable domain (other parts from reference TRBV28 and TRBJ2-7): DVKVTQSSRYLVKRTGEKVFLECVQDMDHENMFWYRQDPGLGLRLIYFSYDVKMKEKGDIPEGYSVSREKKERFSLILESASTNQTSMYLCASSLLAGGRLYEQYFGPGTRLTVT.

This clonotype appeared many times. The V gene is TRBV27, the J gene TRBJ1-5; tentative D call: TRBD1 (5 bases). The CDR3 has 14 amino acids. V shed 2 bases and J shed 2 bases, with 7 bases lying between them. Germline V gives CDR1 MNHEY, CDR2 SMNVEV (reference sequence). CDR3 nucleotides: TGTGCCAGCAGTTTACAGACAGGCAATCAGCCCCAGCATTTT. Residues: CASSLQTGNQPQHF.

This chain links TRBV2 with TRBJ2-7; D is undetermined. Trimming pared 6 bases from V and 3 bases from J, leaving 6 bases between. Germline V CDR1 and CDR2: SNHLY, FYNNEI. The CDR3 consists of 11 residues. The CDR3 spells CASRTDYEQYF. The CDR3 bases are TGTGCCAGCAGGACCGACTACGAGCAGTACTTC.

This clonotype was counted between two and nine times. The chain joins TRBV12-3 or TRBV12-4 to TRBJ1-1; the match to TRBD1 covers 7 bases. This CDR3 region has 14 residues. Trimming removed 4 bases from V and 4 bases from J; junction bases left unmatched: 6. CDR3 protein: CASSYRQGLTEAFF. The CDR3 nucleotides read TGTGCCAGCAGTTATCGACAGGGACTCACTGAAGCTTTCTTT.

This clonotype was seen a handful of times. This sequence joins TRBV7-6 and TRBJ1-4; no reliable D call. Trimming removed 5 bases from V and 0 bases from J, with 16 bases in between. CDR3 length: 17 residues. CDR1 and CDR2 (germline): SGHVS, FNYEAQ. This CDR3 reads CASSPEGRVPTNEKLFF. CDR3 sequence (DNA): TGTGCCAGCAGCCCAGAAGGACGGGTACCAACTAATGAAAAACTGTTTTTT.

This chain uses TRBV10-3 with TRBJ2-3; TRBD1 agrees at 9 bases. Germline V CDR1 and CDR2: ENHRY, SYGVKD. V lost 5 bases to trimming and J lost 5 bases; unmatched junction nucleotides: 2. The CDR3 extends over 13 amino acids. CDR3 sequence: CAISRQGEDTQYF. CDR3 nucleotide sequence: TGTGCCATCAGTAGACAGGGGGAAGATACGCAGTATTTT.

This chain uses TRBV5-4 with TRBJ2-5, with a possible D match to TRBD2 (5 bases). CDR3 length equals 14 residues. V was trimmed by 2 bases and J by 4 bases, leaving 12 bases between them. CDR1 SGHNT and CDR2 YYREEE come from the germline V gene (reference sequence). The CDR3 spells CASSFRRKTETQYF. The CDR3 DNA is TGTGCCAGCAGCTTTCGGAGGAAGACAGAGACCCAGTACTTC.

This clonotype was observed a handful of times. The CDR3 protein is CASSGVSDGPNEQFF. The CDR3 coding sequence is TGTGCCAGCAGTGGAGTATCGGACGGACCCAATGAGCAGTTCTTC. This sequence joins TRBV2 and TRBJ2-1; the D is unclear. The V gene lost 4 bases and the J gene lost 6 bases, with 16 bases spanning the gap. The length of the CDR3 is 15 residues. Germline V lookup: CDR1 SNHLY, CDR2 FYNNEI.

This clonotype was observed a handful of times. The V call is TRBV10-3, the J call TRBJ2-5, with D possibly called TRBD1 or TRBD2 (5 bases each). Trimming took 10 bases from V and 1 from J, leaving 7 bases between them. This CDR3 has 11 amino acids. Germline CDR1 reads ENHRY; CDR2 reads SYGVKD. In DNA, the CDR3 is TGTGCCACGGGGACCCAAGAGACCCAGTACTTC. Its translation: CATGTQETQYF.

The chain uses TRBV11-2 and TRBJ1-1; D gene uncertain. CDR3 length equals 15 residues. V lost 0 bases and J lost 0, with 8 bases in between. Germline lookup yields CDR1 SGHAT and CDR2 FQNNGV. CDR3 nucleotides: TGTGCCAGCAGCTTAGAGTCGGGTTTGAACACTGAAGCTTTCTTT. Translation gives CASSLESGLNTEAFF.

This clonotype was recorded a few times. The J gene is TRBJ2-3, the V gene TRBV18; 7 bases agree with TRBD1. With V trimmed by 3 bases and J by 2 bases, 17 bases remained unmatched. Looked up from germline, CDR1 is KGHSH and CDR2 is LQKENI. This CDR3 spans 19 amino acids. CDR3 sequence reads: CASSPLGVTGTLATDTQYF. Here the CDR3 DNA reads TGTGCCAGCTCACCTCTCGGGGTGACAGGGACATTAGCCACAGATACGCAGTATTTT.

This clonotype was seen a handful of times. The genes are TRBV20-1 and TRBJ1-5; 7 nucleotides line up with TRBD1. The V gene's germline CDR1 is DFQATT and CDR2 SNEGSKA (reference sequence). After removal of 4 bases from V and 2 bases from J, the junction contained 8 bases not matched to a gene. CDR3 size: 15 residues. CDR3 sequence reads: CSAIPPQGGNQPQHF. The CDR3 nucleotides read TGCAGTGCTATCCCGCCCCAGGGGGGCAATCAGCCCCAGCATTTT.

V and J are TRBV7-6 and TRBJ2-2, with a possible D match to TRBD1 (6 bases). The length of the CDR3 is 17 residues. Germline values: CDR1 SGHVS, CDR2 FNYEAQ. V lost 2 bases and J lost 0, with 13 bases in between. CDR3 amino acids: CASSLLPGQANTGELFF. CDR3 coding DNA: TGTGCCAGCAGCTTACTACCGGGACAAGCGAACACCGGGGAGCTGTTTTTT.

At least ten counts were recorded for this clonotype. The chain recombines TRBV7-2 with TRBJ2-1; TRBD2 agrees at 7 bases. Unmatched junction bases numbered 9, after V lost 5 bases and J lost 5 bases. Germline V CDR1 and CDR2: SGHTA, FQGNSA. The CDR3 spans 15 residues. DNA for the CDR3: TGTGCCAGCAGCCGTGAGGTAGCGGGCCACAATGAGCAGTTCTTC. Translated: CASSREVAGHNEQFF. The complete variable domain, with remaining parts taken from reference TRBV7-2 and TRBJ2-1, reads GAGVSQSPSNKVTEKGKDVELRCDPISGHTALYWYRQSLGQGLEFLIYFQGNSAPDKSGLPSDRFSAERTGGSVSTLTIQRTQQEDSAVYLCASSREVAGHNEQFFGPGTRLTVL.